The 27 T cell receptor beta chains given below trace back to one sample, sequenced in a study of human T cells and chemical hapten exposure. TCRdb re-derived calls from the RACE reads in MiXCR, one entry per CDR3 protein. The table lists over 55,000 distinct CDR3 sequences, around 12% of them singletons. The time point was: patch test 3, about 24 weeks after DPC sensitization. Treatment in this sample: therapeutic diphenylcyclopropenone sensitization with weekly scalp DPC. This sample comprised whole blood, obtained in connection with sensitization to the hapten diphenylcyclopropenone (DPC). These TCRs come from a man aged 30-40 years with alopecia areata. Some clones in this sample may be carry-over from other donors' samples.

This clonotype has a handful of counts. The chain uses TRBV7-9 and TRBJ2-1, with D unresolved. The V gene's germline CDR1 is SEHNR and CDR2 FQNEAQ (reference sequence). V shed 5 bases and J shed 0 bases, with 11 bases lying between them. CDR3 length: 15 residues. CDR3 loop: CASSRTPSSYNEQFF. CDR3 nucleotides: TGTGCCAGCAGCCGAACGCCCAGCTCCTACAATGAGCAGTTCTTC.

The table lists this clonotype with a few counts. The J gene is TRBJ1-1, the V gene TRBV9; D might be TRBD1 (5 bases). The CDR3 has 17 residues. Trimming took off 5 bases at V and 10 bases at J, with 30 bases between the two ends. CDR1 SGDLS and CDR2 YYNGEE come from the germline V gene. The CDR3 is CASRGPPGPRMPDGAFF. The CDR3 DNA follows: TGTGCCAGCAGGGGCCCGCCGGGACCGCGAATGCCGGACGGAGCTTTCTTT.

In this sample, this clonotype turned up a few times. J is TRBJ2-7 and V is TRBV2; 9 bases agree with TRBD1. The V segment lost 10 bases and the J segment 1 base; nucleotides outside the gene matches: 2. This CDR3 is 12 amino acids long. The germline V gene encodes CDR1 SNHLY and CDR2 FYNNEI. This CDR3 is CATGQGSYEQYF. DNA of the CDR3: TGTGCCACCGGACAGGGGTCCTACGAGCAGTACTTC.

The sample holds many counts of this clonotype. The rearrangement links TRBV4-2 to TRBJ1-1; TRBD1 might be the D (5 bases). The CDR3 consists of 13 residues. Germline CDR1 and CDR2: LGHNA and YNFKEQ. V was cut by 4 bases and J by 4 bases, with 10 bases left in between. The CDR3 here is CASSRTGTTEAFF. The CDR3 region has the DNA TGTGCCAGCAGCCGGACCGGGACCACTGAAGCTTTCTTT.

This clonotype has a count of ten or more. V is TRBV9 and J is TRBJ1-2; D is uncertain. The germline V and J ends were trimmed by 0 bases and 8 bases, with 14 bases remaining between them. Germline V gene data show CDR1 as SGDLS and CDR2 as YYNGEE. The CDR3 is 14 residues long. The CDR3 DNA reads TGTGCCAGCAGCGTAGCTAGCCAGGCGAAAGGCTACACCTTC. It is translated as CASSVASQAKGYTF.

This clonotype was picked up a small number of times. The CDR3 is CSARDIYSNQPQHF. CDR3 nucleotides: TGCAGTGCCCGGGATATCTATAGCAATCAGCCCCAGCATTTT. The chain couples TRBV20-1 to TRBJ1-5; D is unclear. Trimming removed 6 bases from V and 0 bases from J, with 12 bases in between. The CDR3 totals 14 residues. Germline V lookup: CDR1 DFQATT, CDR2 SNEGSKA (reference sequence).

This clonotype was seen ten or more times. The V and J genes are TRBV5-1 and TRBJ1-1; D ambiguous. The CDR3 runs to 14 residues. CDR1 and CDR2 (germline): SGHRS, YFSETQ. Trimming took 1 base from V and 1 from J, leaving 8 bases between them. The CDR3 region has the DNA TGCGCCAGCAGCTTGCTCCGAGGGAACACTGAAGCTTTCTTT. Translation gives CASSLLRGNTEAFF.

By proportion, this clonotype is medium-sized. The gene calls are TRBV11-2 and TRBJ2-5; TRBD2 matches 7 bases. V was clipped by 7 bases and J by 0 bases; unmatched bases: 11. This CDR3 has 16 amino acids. CDR1 is SGHAT and CDR2 is FQNNGV in the germline V gene. CDR3 sequence: CASTHSGRGHQETQYF. DNA of the CDR3: TGTGCCAGCACCCATTCGGGGAGGGGCCACCAAGAGACCCAGTACTTC.

The chain recombines TRBV20-1 with TRBJ1-6; 7 nucleotides agree with TRBD1. Germline-derived CDR1 and CDR2 are DFQATT and SNEGSKA (reference sequence). CDR3 length equals 14 residues. With 1 base clipped from V and 7 bases from J, the junction kept 4 bases outside the gene matches. CDR3 loop: CSARGTGQNSPLHF. The CDR3 nucleotides read TGCAGTGCTAGAGGGACAGGCCAGAATTCACCCCTCCACTTT.

The CDR3 DNA sequence: TGTGCCAGCAGCTTAGTCGAAAACCCACCCTACAATGAGCAGTTCTTC. Translated: CASSLVENPPYNEQFF. The genes are TRBV7-9 and TRBJ2-1; no clear D gene. The CDR3 spans 16 residues. Looked up from germline, CDR1 is SEHNR and CDR2 is FQNEAQ (reference sequence). Trimming removed 1 base from V and 2 bases from J, with 12 bases in between.

In this sample, this clonotype turned up many times. The gene calls are TRBV30 and TRBJ1-2; no firm D call. Germline V gene sequence: CDR1 GTSNPN, CDR2 SVGIG (reference sequence). V was trimmed by 0 bases and J by 3 bases, leaving 17 bases between them. This CDR3 region has 16 residues. As DNA, the CDR3 is TGTGCCTGGAGTGTTGGTTTTGCTTCTAGGGACTATGGCTACACCTTC. It is translated as CAWSVGFASRDYGYTF.

This clonotype has more than one count but fewer than ten. V is TRBV7-9 and J is TRBJ2-3; 16 nucleotides align to TRBD2. The CDR3 is 15 amino acids. The ends lost 5 bases at V and 8 bases at J; junction bases unmatched: 4. CDR1 is SEHNR, CDR2 FQNEAQ, per germline (reference sequence). The DNA of the CDR3 is TGTGCCAGCAGCCCCGGGACTAGCGGGGGGGGTACGCAGTATTTT. Protein sequence: CASSPGTSGGGTQYF.

This clonotype was found a few times. The rearrangement joins TRBV20-1 to TRBJ2-5, with a tentative D call TRBD1 (5 bases). The V gene's germline CDR1 is DFQATT and CDR2 SNEGSKA (reference sequence). Trimming took 6 bases from V and 7 from J, leaving 18 bases between them. This CDR3 is 13 amino acids long. Written as DNA, the CDR3 is TGCAGTGCCAAAACAGGTACCCCCAGGACCCAGTACTTC. This codes for CSAKTGTPRTQYF.

This clonotype was observed many times. The CDR3 spells CASSLMDRHTGELFF. In nucleotides, the CDR3 is TGCGCCAGCAGCCTGATGGACAGACACACCGGGGAGCTGTTTTTT. The V gene is TRBV5-1, the J gene TRBJ2-2, with D perhaps matching TRBD1 (6 bases). CDR3 length: 15 amino acids. V was trimmed by 4 bases and J by 3 bases, leaving 13 bases between them. Germline values: CDR1 SGHRS, CDR2 YFSETQ.

This clonotype was recorded a few times. This CDR3 is CASSLDSEKLFF. In nucleotides, the CDR3 is TGTGCCAGCAGCTTAGATAGTGAAAAACTGTTTTTT. The rearrangement links TRBV11-2 to TRBJ1-4; D gene unclear. Between the trimmed V and J ends, which lost 0 bases and 7 bases, there was a span of 3 bases. Germline lookup yields CDR1 SGHAT and CDR2 FQNNGV. The CDR3 has 12 residues.

This clonotype appeared many times. V usage is TRBV25-1 and J usage is TRBJ1-2; D might be TRBD1 (6 bases). Trimming pared 3 bases from V and 3 bases from J, leaving 14 bases between. Germline V lookup: CDR1 MGHDK, CDR2 SYGVNS. This CDR3 has 15 residues. The CDR3 DNA is TGTGCCAGCAGTGATATACAGGGTTCGTACTATGGCTACACCTTC. Protein sequence: CASSDIQGSYYGYTF.

This clonotype was seen a handful of times. The rearrangement uses TRBV9 and TRBJ1-1; D might be TRBD1 (6 bases). The CDR3 totals 15 residues. V lost 0 bases, J lost 6 bases, and 15 bases lay in between. Germline-derived CDR1 and CDR2 are SGDLS and YYNGEE. This CDR3 reads CASSVAPGARAEAFF. In DNA, the CDR3 is TGTGCCAGCAGCGTAGCCCCGGGGGCGAGGGCTGAAGCTTTCTTT.

The rearrangement joins TRBV7-8 to TRBJ2-3, with D tentatively TRBD1 or TRBD2 (5 bases each). Looked up from germline, CDR1 is SGHVS and CDR2 is FQNEAQ. The V and J ends lost 8 bases and 0 bases respectively, with 9 bases between them. The CDR3 contains 13 residues. The CDR3 nucleotides read TGTGCCAGCCCGGGACGTAGCACAGATACGCAGTATTTT. Its translation: CASPGRSTDTQYF.

This clonotype has at least ten counts. The genes are TRBV5-4 and TRBJ1-6; TRBD1 agrees at 8 bases. CDR1 and CDR2 (germline): SGHNT, YYREEE (reference sequence). Germline trimming cut 4 bases from V and 7 bases from J; bases unmatched to any gene: 7. This CDR3 has 15 amino acids. The chain's CDR3 is CASSGQGNENSPLHF. In nucleotides, the CDR3 is TGTGCCAGCAGCGGACAGGGAAACGAAAATTCACCCCTCCACTTT.

CDR3 nucleotides: TGTGCCAGCTGCCCCGGGGGGCTGGGGACTGAAGCTTTCTTT. This encodes CASCPGGLGTEAFF. The V and J genes are TRBV28 and TRBJ1-1; D perhaps matches TRBD1 (6 bases). Germline CDR1 and CDR2: MDHEN and SYDVKM. The CDR3 extends over 14 amino acids. Trimming cost V 8 bases and J 5 bases, with 18 bases left between them.

This clonotype has a handful of counts. The chain employs TRBV14 and TRBJ2-3; possibly TRBD2 for D (5 bases). Germline V gene sequence: CDR1 SGHDN, CDR2 FVKESK. V was shortened by 0 bases and J by 5 bases, with 18 bases between the two germline ends. The CDR3 is 17 amino acids. CDR3 loop: CASSQEEVDYLQDTQYF. The CDR3 DNA sequence: TGTGCCAGCAGCCAAGAAGAAGTCGACTACCTCCAAGATACGCAGTATTTT.

This clonotype was recorded at least ten times. The chain uses TRBV7-9 and TRBJ2-7; D gene uncertain. Between the trimmed V and J ends, which lost 5 bases and 7 bases, there was a span of 18 bases. Germline CDR1 and CDR2: SEHNR and FQNEAQ (reference sequence). The CDR3 sequence is 14 residues long. The CDR3 spells CASSVRGDAREQYF. CDR3 nucleotide sequence: TGTGCCAGCAGCGTTAGAGGAGACGCTAGGGAGCAGTACTTC.

This clonotype was detected many times. The V gene is TRBV4-1, the J gene TRBJ2-3, with 10 bases lining up with TRBD2. Germline V CDR1 and CDR2: MGHRA, YSYEKL. Trimming removed 4 bases from V and 0 bases from J; junction bases left unmatched: 7. The CDR3 is 17 amino acids. CDR3 nucleotide sequence: TGCGCCAGCAGCCTGGGGGTAGCGGGGGGTAGCACAGATACGCAGTATTTT. It translates to CASSLGVAGGSTDTQYF.

This chain links TRBV28 with TRBJ2-7; D unclear. The germline V and J ends were trimmed by 5 bases and 3 bases, with 8 bases remaining between them. Germline assignment: CDR1 MDHEN and CDR2 SYDVKM. This CDR3 spans 12 amino acids. CDR3 amino acids: CASSVGDYEQYF. As DNA, the CDR3 is TGTGCCAGCAGTGTCGGAGACTACGAGCAGTACTTC.

This clonotype was found many times. The chain combines TRBV6-5 with TRBJ1-6, with D unclear. CDR1 and CDR2 (germline): MNHEY, SVGAGI. There are 15 residues in the CDR3. V was cut by 6 bases and J by 6 bases, with 15 bases left in between. The chain's CDR3 is CASRYRHGSNSPLHF. The DNA for the CDR3 is TGTGCCAGCAGATATAGGCATGGCAGTAATTCACCCCTCCACTTT.

This clonotype was counted only a few times. V usage is TRBV27 and J usage is TRBJ1-2; possible D gene TRBD1, 5 bases. Trimming took off 6 bases at V and 0 bases at J, with 11 bases between the two ends. This CDR3 is built from 14 residues. Germline CDR1 MNHEY, CDR2 SMNVEV (reference sequence). Here the CDR3 reads CASRPTVTNYGYTF. CDR3 coding DNA: TGTGCCAGCAGGCCGACAGTTACTAACTATGGCTACACCTTC.

This clonotype appeared once. The chain employs TRBV7-9 and TRBJ2-3; no clear D. The CDR3 has 12 amino acids. V lost 7 bases to trimming and J lost 1 base, with 6 bases between them. Per germline, CDR1 SEHNR and CDR2 FQNEAQ (reference sequence). CDR3 bases: TGTGCCAGCACACTGGGCACAGATACGCAGTATTTT. This encodes CASTLGTDTQYF.